Presented here are 9 T cell receptor beta chains from one specimen sequenced in a study of blood T cell repertoires in COVID-19. Generated by immunoSEQ multiplex PCR, the TCRdb table keeps only in-frame clones and is missing some. The sample carries 250,000 to 300,000 clones, about 89% recorded once. The sample taken for sequencing was peripheral blood. These receptor sequences come from a woman aged 40 to 50 who had recovered from COVID-19.

This clone was seen only once. The J gene is TRBJ1-1, the V gene TRBV4-3, with a tentative D call TRBD1 (5 bases). CDR1 is LGHNA, CDR2 YSLEER, per germline. The CDR3 length is 16 residues. V was pared by 0 bases and J by 3 bases, with 14 bases between. The CDR3 bases are TGCGCCAGCAGCCAAGAAATGAGAGTAGGGGACACTGAAGCTTTCTTT. As protein: CASSQEMRVGDTEAFF.

DNA for the CDR3: TGTGCCAGCAGCCAGGCCCTGACTAGCGGGGGGTCGGGAAAGGAGACCCAGTACTTC. Translated: CASSQALTSGGSGKETQYF. The V call is TRBV4-2, the J call TRBJ2-5; TRBD2 agrees at 13 bases. The CDR3 totals 19 residues. Looked up from germline, CDR1 is LGHNA and CDR2 is YNFKEQ. With V trimmed by 3 bases and J by 5 bases, 15 bases remained unmatched.

This clone was picked up one time. The gene calls are TRBV12-3 or TRBV12-4 and TRBJ1-1; D remains unclear. Trimming shortened V by 6 bases and J by 11 bases, and 16 bases separated the two germline ends. The CDR3 loop spans 12 amino acids. CDR3 loop: CASSQHERFAFF. CDR3 nucleotides: TGTGCCAGCAGCCAACATGAGAGGTTCGCTTTCTTT.

V is TRBV10-3 and J is TRBJ1-2; D not resolved. The CDR3 is made up of 12 amino acids. Germline V gene data show CDR1 as ENHRY and CDR2 as SYGVKD. V was pared by 7 bases and J by 4 bases, with 10 bases between. CDR3 coding DNA: TGTGCCATCACGAGGGTGGGCTATGGCTACACCTTC. It yields the protein CAITRVGYGYTF.

This clone has more than one count but fewer than ten. V gene TRBV3-1 (or the pseudogene TRBV3-2) combines with J gene TRBJ2-3; D gene uncertain. Between the trimmed V and J ends, which lost 5 bases and 5 bases, there was a span of 11 bases. The CDR3 covers 13 residues. Germline V gives CDR1 LGHDT, CDR2 YNNKEL (reference sequence). The CDR3 DNA sequence: TGTGCCAGCAGCGAAAGCCCTAAAGATACGCAGTATTTT. Protein sequence: CASSESPKDTQYF.

The chain is built from TRBV5-6 and TRBJ1-2, with D uncertain. This CDR3 region has 14 residues. Germline assignment: CDR1 SGHDT and CDR2 YYEEEE. The ends were cut back, 0 bases at V and 6 bases at J, with 12 bases in the middle. CDR3 residues: CASSLGQATHGYTF. CDR3 DNA: TGTGCCAGCAGCTTGGGGCAGGCTACCCATGGCTACACCTTC.

The chain employs TRBV4-2 and TRBJ2-4; weak D call: TRBD2 (6 bases). Germline loops: CDR1 LGHNA, CDR2 YNFKEQ. This CDR3 region has 15 residues. Trimming shortened V by 4 bases and J by 5 bases, and 15 bases separated the two germline ends. CDR3 amino acids: CASSLGGLGENIQYF. The CDR3 DNA reads as TGTGCCAGCAGCCTGGGGGGTCTGGGCGAAAACATTCAGTACTTC.

The chain couples TRBV6-5 to TRBJ2-1; D remains ambiguous. This CDR3 is built from 11 residues. Germline V gene lookup returns CDR1 MNHEY and CDR2 SVGAGI. The CDR3 here is CAALQYNEQFF. CDR3 nucleotide sequence: TGTGCAGCTCTACAGTACAATGAGCAGTTCTTC.

The gene calls are TRBV5-1 and TRBJ2-1; 9 bases align to TRBD1. With V trimmed by 0 bases and J by 2 bases, 9 bases remained unmatched. The CDR3 is made up of 18 amino acids. Looked up from germline, CDR1 is SGHRS and CDR2 is YFSETQ. CDR3 residues: CASSLAGVDRGAYNEQFF. The DNA of the CDR3 is TGCGCCAGCAGCTTGGCCGGGGTGGACAGGGGAGCCTACAATGAGCAGTTCTTC.